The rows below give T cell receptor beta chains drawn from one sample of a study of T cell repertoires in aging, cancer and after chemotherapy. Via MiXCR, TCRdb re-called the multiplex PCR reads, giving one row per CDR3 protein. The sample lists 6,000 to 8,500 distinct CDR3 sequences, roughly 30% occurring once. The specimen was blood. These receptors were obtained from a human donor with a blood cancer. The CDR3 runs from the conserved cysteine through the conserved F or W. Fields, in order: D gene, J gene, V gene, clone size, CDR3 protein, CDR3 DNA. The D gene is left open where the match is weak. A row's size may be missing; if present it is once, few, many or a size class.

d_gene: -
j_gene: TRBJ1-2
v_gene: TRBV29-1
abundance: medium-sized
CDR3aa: CSVEAGALYGYTF
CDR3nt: TGCAGCGTTGAAGCAGGAGCCCTCTATGGCTACACCTTC

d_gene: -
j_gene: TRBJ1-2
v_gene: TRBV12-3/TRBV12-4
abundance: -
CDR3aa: CASSLNWQDGYTF
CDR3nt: TGTGCCAGCAGTTTAAATTGGCAGGATGGCTACACCTTC

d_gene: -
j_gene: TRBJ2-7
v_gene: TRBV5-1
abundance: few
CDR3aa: CASSLGSESHEQYF
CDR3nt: TGCGCCAGCAGCTTGGGGTCGGAGTCCCACGAGCAGTACTTC

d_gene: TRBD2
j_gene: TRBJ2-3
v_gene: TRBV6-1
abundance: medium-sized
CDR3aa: CASSGTSGGPDTQYF
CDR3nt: TGTGCCAGCAGTGGGACTAGCGGGGGTCCAGATACGCAGTATTTT

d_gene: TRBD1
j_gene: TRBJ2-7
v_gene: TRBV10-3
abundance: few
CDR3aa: CAIQTGQGDEQYF
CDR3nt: TGTGCCATCCAGACGGGACAGGGAGACGAGCAGTACTTC

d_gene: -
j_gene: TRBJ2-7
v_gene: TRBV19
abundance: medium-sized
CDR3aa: CVTKEEEGRNEQYF
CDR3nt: TGTGTAACCAAGGAAGAAGAGGGTCGAAACGAGCAGTACTTC

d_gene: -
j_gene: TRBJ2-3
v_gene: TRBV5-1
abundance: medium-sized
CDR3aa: CASSLLGVGTDTQYF
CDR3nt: TGCGCCAGCAGCTTGTTGGGGGTTGGCACAGATACGCAGTATTTT

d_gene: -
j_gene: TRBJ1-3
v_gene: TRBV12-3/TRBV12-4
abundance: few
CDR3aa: CASSLSGTGNTIYF
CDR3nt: TGTGCCAGCAGTTTATCAGGGACTGGAAACACCATATATTTT

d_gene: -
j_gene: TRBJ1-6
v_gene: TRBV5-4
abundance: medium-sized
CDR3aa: CASSLEATYNSPLHF
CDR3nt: TGTGCCAGCAGCCTGGAGGCAACCTATAATTCACCCCTCCACTTT

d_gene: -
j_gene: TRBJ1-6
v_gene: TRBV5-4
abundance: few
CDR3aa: CASSPPAGSPLHF
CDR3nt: TGTGCCAGCAGTCCCCCAGCGGGGTCACCCCTCCACTTT

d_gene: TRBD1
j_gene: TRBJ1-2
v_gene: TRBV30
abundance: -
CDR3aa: CAWSAGTGYGYTF
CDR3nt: TGTGCCTGGTCCGCCGGGACAGGGTATGGCTACACCTTC

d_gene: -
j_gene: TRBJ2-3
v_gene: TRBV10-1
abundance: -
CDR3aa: CASSSGTDTQYF
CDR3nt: TGCGCCAGCAGTTCGGGCACAGATACGCAGTATTTT

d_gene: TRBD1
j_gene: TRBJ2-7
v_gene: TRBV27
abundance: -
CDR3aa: CASSSTGGYEQYF
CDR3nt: TGTGCCAGCAGTTCGACAGGGGGCTACGAGCAGTACTTC

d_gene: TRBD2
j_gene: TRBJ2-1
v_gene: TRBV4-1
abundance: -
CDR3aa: CASSQVGLAGDRSYNEQFF
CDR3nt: TGCGCCAGCAGCCAAGTAGGACTAGCGGGGGACCGCTCCTACAATGAGCAGTTCTTC

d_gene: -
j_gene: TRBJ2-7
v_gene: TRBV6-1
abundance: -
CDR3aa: CASSYYRDYEQYF
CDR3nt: TGTGCCAGCAGTTATTATCGTGACTACGAGCAGTACTTC

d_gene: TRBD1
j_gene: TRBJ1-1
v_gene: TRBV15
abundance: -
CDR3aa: CATHRGSGVTEAFF
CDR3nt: TGTGCCACCCACAGGGGATCAGGGGTCACTGAAGCTTTCTTT

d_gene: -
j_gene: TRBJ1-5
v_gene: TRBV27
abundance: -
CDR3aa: CASSRGFGQPQHF
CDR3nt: TGTGCCAGCAGTCGGGGGTTCGGTCAGCCCCAGCATTTT

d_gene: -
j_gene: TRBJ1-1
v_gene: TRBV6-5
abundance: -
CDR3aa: CASSERAGLGNTEAFF
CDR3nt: TGTGCCAGCAGTGAACGGGCAGGGCTCGGGAACACTGAAGCTTTCTTT

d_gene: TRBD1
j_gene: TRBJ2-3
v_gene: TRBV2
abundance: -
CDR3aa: CASSLDRPFSTDTQYF
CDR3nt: TGTGCCAGCAGTTTGGACAGGCCATTTAGCACAGATACGCAGTATTTT

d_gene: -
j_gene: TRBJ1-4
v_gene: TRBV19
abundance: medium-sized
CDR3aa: CASSPRAGWEKLFF
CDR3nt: TGTGCCAGTAGTCCCCGGGCAGGGTGGGAAAAACTGTTTTTT

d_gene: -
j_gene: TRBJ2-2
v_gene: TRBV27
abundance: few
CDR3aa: CASSLQFPGTTNTGELFF
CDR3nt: TGTGCCAGCAGTTTACAATTCCCGGGGACAACGAACACCGGGGAGCTGTTTTTT

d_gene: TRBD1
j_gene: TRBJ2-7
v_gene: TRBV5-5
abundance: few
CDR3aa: CASSLGQGAGPSYEQYF
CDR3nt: TGTGCCAGCAGCTTGGGGCAGGGGGCCGGGCCCTCCTACGAGCAGTACTTC

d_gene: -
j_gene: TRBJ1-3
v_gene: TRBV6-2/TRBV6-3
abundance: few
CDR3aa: CASSDTRIGNTIYF
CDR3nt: TGTGCCAGCAGTGATACACGGATTGGAAACACCATATATTTT

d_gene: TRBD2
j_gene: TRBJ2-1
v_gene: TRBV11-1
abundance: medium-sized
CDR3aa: CASSPARLAGGRNEQFF
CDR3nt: TGTGCCAGCAGCCCCGCTCGCCTAGCGGGGGGGCGCAATGAGCAGTTCTTC

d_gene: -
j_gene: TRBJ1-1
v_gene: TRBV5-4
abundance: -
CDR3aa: CASSLSRGEAFF
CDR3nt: TGTGCCAGCAGCTTGTCTCGGGGCGAAGCTTTCTTT

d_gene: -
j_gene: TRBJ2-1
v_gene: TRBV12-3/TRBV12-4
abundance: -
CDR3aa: CASSLGGAGYNEQFF
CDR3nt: TGTGCCAGCAGTTTGGGGGGGGCGGGCTACAATGAGCAGTTCTTC

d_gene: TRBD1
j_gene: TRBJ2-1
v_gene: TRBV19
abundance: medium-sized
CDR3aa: CASSLLGDRGGNEQFF
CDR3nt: TGTGCCAGTAGTCTTTTAGGGGACAGGGGTGGCAATGAGCAGTTCTTC

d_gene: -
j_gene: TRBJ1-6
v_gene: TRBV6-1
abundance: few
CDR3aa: CASRPTDGYNSPLHF
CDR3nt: TGTGCCAGCAGACCCACGGACGGATATAATTCACCCCTCCACTTT

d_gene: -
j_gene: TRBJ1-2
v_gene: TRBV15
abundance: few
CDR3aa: CATTYAGRNGYTF
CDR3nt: TGTGCCACCACCTACGCGGGACGGAATGGCTACACCTTC

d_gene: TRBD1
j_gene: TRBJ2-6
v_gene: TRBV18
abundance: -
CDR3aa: CASSQVTQGGSGANVLTF
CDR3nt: TGTGCCAGCTCCCAAGTTACACAGGGGGGCTCTGGGGCCAACGTCCTGACTTTC

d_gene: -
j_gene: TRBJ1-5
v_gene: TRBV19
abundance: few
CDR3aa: CASTSGVRQPQHF
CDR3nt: TGTGCCAGTACCTCAGGAGTCCGACAGCCCCAGCATTTT

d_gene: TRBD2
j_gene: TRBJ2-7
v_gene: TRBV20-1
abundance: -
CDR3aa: CSAGPGTSSHEQYF
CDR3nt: TGCAGTGCGGGACCCGGGACTAGTTCCCACGAGCAGTACTTC

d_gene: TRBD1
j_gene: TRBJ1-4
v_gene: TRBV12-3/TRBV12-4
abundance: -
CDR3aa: CASSTQGGKEKLFF
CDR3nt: TGTGCCAGCAGTACCCAGGGGGGGAAGGAAAAACTGTTTTTT

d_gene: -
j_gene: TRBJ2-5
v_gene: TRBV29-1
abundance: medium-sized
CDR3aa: CSVEALAYQETQYF
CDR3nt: TGCAGCGTTGAGGCTCTAGCCTACCAAGAGACCCAGTACTTC

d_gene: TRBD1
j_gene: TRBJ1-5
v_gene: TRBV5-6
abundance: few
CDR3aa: CASSLGAGGGNQPQHF
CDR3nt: TGTGCCAGCAGCTTGGGGGCAGGGGGGGGCAATCAGCCCCAGCATTTT

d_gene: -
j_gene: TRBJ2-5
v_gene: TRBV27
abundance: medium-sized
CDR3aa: CASSLTAGKTQYF
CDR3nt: TGTGCCAGCAGTCTAACCGCGGGGAAGACCCAGTACTTC

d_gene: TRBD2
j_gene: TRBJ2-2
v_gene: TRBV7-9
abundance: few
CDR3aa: CASSSTSGGARTGELFF
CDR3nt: TGTGCCAGCAGCTCGACTAGCGGGGGGGCCCGGACCGGGGAGCTGTTTTTT

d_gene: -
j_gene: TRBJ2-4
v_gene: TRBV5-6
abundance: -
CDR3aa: CASSLRLVNKNIQYF
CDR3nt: TGTGCCAGCAGCTTGCGTCTAGTTAACAAAAACATTCAGTACTTC

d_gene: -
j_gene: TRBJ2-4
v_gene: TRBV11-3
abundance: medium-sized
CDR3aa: CASSPDGLAKNIQYF
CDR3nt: TGTGCCAGCAGCCCCGATGGGCTAGCCAAAAACATTCAGTACTTC

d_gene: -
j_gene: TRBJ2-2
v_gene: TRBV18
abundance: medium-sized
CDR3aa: CASSPPSGIGELFF
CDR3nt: TGTGCCAGCTCACCACCGTCCGGGATCGGGGAGCTGTTTTTT

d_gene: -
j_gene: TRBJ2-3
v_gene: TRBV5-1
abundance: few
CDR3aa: CASSLQTDTDTQYF
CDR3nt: TGCGCCAGCAGCTTGCAAACAGATACAGATACGCAGTATTTT

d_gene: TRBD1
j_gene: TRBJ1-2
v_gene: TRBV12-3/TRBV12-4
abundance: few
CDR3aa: CASSLDRGYGYTF
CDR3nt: TGTGCCAGCAGTTTAGACAGGGGCTATGGCTACACCTTC

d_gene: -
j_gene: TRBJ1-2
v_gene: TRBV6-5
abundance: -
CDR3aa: CASSYTGNYGYTF
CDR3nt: TGTGCCAGCAGTTACACAGGGAACTATGGCTACACCTTC

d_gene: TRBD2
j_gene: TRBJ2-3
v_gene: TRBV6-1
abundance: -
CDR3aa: CASSEVPGGPSDTQYF
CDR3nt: TGTGCCAGCAGTGAAGTTCCGGGGGGGCCGTCAGATACGCAGTATTTT

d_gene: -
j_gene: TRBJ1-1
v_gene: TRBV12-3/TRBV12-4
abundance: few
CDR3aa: CASSLGARNTEAFF
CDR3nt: TGTGCCAGCAGTTTGGGGGCGCGAAACACTGAAGCTTTCTTT

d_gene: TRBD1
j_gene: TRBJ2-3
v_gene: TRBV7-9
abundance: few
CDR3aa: CATDRGDPADTQYF
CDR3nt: TGTGCCACCGACAGGGGTGACCCCGCAGATACGCAGTATTTT

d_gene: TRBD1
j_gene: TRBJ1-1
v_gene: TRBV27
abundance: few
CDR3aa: CASSPNRGHTEAFF
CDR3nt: TGTGCCAGCAGTCCTAACAGGGGGCACACTGAAGCTTTCTTT

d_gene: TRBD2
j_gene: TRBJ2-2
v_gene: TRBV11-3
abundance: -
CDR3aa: CASSPLAGGITGELFF
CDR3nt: TGTGCCAGCAGCCCTCTAGCGGGGGGGATCACCGGGGAGCTGTTTTTT